The source of this TCR beta chain is a study of T-cell memory formation after mild COVID-19. Whole-study context: TCR clusters showed largely donor specificity.

This clonotype was seen only a few times. Its antigen is not identified. The CDR3 covers 15 residues. CDR1 and CDR2 (germline): SGHRS, YFSETQ. V lost 10 bases to trimming and J lost 3 bases; unmatched junction nucleotides: 15. Study observations and caveats: Clones that contracted from day 15 to 85 were balanced CD4/CD8, while later expanders leaned CD4+. A subset of responding clones appeared in pre-infection memory, suggesting cross-reactive memory joined.

The 5'RACE method, run with constant-segment primers, produced TCR alpha and TCR beta cDNA libraries (carrying sample barcodes and UMIs). TCRdb redid the calling of the 5' RACE reads with MiXCR, one entry per CDR3 protein. The table records over 70,000 distinct CDR3 sequences, around 13% of them present only once. This sequence joins TRBV5-1 and TRBJ1-2; 7 bases align to TRBD1. Source material: PBMCs or a T cell subset sorted from them (not recorded which). The receptor was isolated from an adult woman who had mild COVID-19 (a few samples of this study predate the infection). Cell type and time point are not known. The CDR3 DNA reads as TGCGCCGGCACCGGGACAGATCACAGGGACTATGGCTACACCTTC. Translated, it gives CAGTGTDHRDYGYTF.